Listed here are 11 T cell receptor beta chains from one sample, sequenced in a study of human T cells and chemical hapten exposure (dated by TCRdb to 2020 to 2022). The protocol used for the library was RACE. Sequencing used a NextSeq 500. TCRdb reanalyzed the raw reads on its own, using fastp at Q25 for trimming and MiXCR for clone calling, and kept in-frame beta chains. Rows with one shared CDR3 protein collapse into an entry with the most common genes and DNA. The sample table lists about 160,000 distinct CDR3 sequences, around a quarter of them with a count of one. 2.1% of the sample belongs to the ten largest clones. What the time point label conveys for this sample: patch test 3, about 24 weeks after DPC sensitization. Read against the paper, the sample's treatment or condition label means: therapeutic diphenylcyclopropenone sensitization with weekly scalp DPC. The sample consisted of whole blood, taken in connection with sensitization to the hapten diphenylcyclopropenone (DPC). All receptors derive from a woman aged 18-30 years with alopecia areata. Some clones in this sample may be carry-over from other donors' samples.

CDR3 loop: CSVEAPSVADTQYF. CDR3 bases: TGCAGCGTTGAAGCCCCCAGCGTGGCCGATACGCAGTATTTT. V is TRBV29-1 and J is TRBJ2-3, with D unclear. The CDR3 covers 14 residues. From germline, CDR1 is SQVTM and CDR2 ANQGSEA. Between the trimmed V and J ends, which lost 1 base and 6 bases, there was a span of 14 bases.

This clonotype was recorded at least ten times. This sequence joins TRBV10-3 and TRBJ2-7; the match to TRBD1 covers 9 bases. The CDR3 runs to 14 residues. CDR1 is ENHRY, CDR2 SYGVKD, per germline. Unmatched junction bases numbered 6, after V lost 6 bases and J lost 3 bases. CDR3 residues: CAIRPGQGSYEQYF. The CDR3 DNA sequence: TGTGCCATCAGACCGGGACAGGGTAGCTACGAGCAGTACTTC.

The gene calls are TRBV7-2 and TRBJ2-3; 9 bases match TRBD1. The CDR3 is made up of 15 amino acids. V lost 5 bases and J lost 5; bases outside the gene matches: 8. The germline V gene encodes CDR1 SGHTA and CDR2 FQGNSA. As DNA, the CDR3 is TGTGCCAGCAGCACCGGACAGGGGCGGGGAGATACGCAGTATTTT. Its protein is CASSTGQGRGDTQYF.

This chain uses TRBV10-3 with TRBJ2-1; the D is unclear. The V end was cut by 4 bases, the J end by 5 bases, with 9 bases between. This CDR3 region has 13 residues. CDR1 and CDR2 (germline): ENHRY, SYGVKD. The CDR3 reads CAISVASNNEQFF. The CDR3, as DNA: TGTGCCATCAGTGTTGCCTCAAACAATGAGCAGTTCTTC.

V gene TRBV4-3 combines with J gene TRBJ2-2; 13 bases are a match to TRBD2. This CDR3 is built from 19 residues. V trimming: 2 bases; J trimming: 8 bases; junction bases outside the gene matches: 14. CDR1 is LGHNA, CDR2 YSLEER, per germline. This chain's CDR3 is CASSQPPLLAGGPKGELFF. For the CDR3, the DNA is TGCGCCAGCAGCCAACCCCCCCTACTAGCGGGGGGGCCTAAGGGGGAGCTGTTTTTT.

In its sample, this clonotype was seen many times. The CDR3 DNA is TGCAGCGTTGAAAGGGACAGGGGGCCTGAGCAGTACTTC. Translated: CSVERDRGPEQYF. The rearrangement links TRBV29-1 to TRBJ2-7, with 12 bases that match TRBD1. The CDR3 totals 13 residues. Germline V gene data show CDR1 as SQVTM and CDR2 as ANQGSEA. V lost 2 bases, J lost 7 bases, and 3 bases stayed unmatched.

J is TRBJ1-2 and V is TRBV28; 7 nucleotides match TRBD1. The CDR3 extends over 13 amino acids. Germline CDR1 reads MDHEN; CDR2 reads SYDVKM. V shed 2 bases, J shed 7 bases, and the junction held 4 bases outside the gene matches. The CDR3 DNA follows: TGTGCCAGCAGTTTAAGGGGGACAGCTGGCTACACCTTC. Protein sequence: CASSLRGTAGYTF.

This clonotype was observed a handful of times. CDR3 bases: TGCAGTGCCGAGACGATCAATCAGCCCCAGCATTTT. Translating it yields CSAETINQPQHF. V gene TRBV20-1 combines with J gene TRBJ1-5; D unclear. With 6 bases removed from V and 3 bases from J, the gap between germline ends came to 9 bases. The CDR3 has 12 residues. The germline gives CDR1 DFQATT, CDR2 SNEGSKA (reference sequence).

V and J are TRBV15 and TRBJ1-5; 10 bases map to TRBD1. The V and J ends lost 5 bases and 6 bases, in that order; junction bases with no gene match: 1. CDR3 length equals 13 residues. CDR1 LNHNV and CDR2 YYDKDF come from the germline V gene (reference sequence). CDR3 nucleotide sequence: TGTGCCACCAGCTGGGACAGGGGTCAGCCCCAGCATTTT. Its translation is CATSWDRGQPQHF.

This chain links TRBV11-1 with TRBJ1-4; D not resolved. Germline CDR1 is SGHAT and CDR2 is FQDESV (reference sequence). CDR3 size: 14 residues. The V end lost 3 bases, the J end lost 4 bases, and 9 bases lay between the germline ends. The CDR3 here is CASSFGVNNEKLFF. CDR3 bases: TGTGCCAGCAGCTTTGGAGTGAATAATGAAAAACTGTTTTTT.

In its sample, this clonotype was seen a few times. The J gene is TRBJ1-1, the V gene TRBV27; D is unclear. The germline V and J ends were trimmed by 2 bases and 0 bases, with 7 bases remaining between them. Germline-derived CDR1 and CDR2 are MNHEY and SMNVEV (reference sequence). This CDR3 has 14 residues. In DNA, the CDR3 is TGTGCCAGCAGTTTACAGGCATTGAACACTGAAGCTTTCTTT. Protein sequence: CASSLQALNTEAFF.